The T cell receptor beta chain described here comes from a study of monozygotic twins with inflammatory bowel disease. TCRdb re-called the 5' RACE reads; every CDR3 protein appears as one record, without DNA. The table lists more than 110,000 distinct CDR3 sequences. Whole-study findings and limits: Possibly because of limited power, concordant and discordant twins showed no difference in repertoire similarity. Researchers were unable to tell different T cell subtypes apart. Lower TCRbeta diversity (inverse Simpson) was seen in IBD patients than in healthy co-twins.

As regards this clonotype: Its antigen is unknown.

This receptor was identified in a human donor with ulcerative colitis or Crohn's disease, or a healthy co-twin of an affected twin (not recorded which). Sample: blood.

CDR3 loop: CASSPEGLAGVMVRVHEQFF. V gene TRBV5-6 combines with J gene TRBJ2-1; absent DNA, TCRdb's TRBD2 call cannot be checked. Germline-derived CDR1 and CDR2 are SGHDT and YYEEEE. The CDR3 consists of 20 residues.